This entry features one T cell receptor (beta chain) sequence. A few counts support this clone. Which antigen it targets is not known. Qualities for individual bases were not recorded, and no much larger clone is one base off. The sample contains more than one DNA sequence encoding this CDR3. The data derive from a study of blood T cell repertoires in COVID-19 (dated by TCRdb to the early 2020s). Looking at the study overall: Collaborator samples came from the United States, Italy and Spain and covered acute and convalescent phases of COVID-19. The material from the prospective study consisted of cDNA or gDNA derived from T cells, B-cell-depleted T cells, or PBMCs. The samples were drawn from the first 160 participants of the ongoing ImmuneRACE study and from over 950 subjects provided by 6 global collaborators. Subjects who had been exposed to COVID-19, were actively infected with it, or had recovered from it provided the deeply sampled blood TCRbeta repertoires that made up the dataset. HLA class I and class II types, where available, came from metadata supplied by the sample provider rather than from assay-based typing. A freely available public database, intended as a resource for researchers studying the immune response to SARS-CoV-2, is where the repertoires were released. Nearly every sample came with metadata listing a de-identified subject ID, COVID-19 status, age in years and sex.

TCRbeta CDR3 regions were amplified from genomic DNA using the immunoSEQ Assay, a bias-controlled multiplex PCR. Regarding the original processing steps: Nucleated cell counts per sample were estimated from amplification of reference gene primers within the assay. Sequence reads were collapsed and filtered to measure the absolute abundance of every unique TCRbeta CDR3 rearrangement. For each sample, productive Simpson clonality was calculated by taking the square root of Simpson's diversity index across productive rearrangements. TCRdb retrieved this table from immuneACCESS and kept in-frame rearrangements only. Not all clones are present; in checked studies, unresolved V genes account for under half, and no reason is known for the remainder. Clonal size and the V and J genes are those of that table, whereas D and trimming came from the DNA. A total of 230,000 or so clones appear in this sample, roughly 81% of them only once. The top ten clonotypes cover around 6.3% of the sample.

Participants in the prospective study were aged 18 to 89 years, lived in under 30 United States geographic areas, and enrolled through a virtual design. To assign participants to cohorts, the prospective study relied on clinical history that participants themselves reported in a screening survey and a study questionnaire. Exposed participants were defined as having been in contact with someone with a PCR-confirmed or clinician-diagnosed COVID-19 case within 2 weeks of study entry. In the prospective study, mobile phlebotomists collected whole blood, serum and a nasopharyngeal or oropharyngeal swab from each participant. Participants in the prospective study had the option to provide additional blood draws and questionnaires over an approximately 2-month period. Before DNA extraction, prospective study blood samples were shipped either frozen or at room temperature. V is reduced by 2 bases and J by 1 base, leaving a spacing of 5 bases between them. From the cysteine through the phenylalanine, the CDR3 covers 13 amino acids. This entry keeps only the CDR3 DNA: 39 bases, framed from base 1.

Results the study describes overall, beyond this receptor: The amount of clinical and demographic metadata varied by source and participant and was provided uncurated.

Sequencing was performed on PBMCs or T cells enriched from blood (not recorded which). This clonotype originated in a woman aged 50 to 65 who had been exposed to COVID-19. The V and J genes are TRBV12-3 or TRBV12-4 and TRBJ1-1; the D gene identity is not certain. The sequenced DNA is TGTGCCAGCAGTTTATCAGGGAACACTGAAGCTTTCTTT. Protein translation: CASSLSGNTEAFF.